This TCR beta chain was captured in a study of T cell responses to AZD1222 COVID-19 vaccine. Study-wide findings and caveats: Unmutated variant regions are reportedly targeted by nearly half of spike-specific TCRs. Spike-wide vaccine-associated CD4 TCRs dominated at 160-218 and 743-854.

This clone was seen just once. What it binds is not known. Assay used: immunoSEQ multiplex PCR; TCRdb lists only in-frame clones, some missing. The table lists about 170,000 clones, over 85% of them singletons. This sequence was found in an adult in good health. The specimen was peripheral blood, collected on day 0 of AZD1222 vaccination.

The CDR3 region has the DNA TGTGCCAGCAGATACCCCATCGGGCGGAACACCGGGGAGCTGTTTTTT. It codes for CASRYPIGRNTGELFF. The chain combines TRBV6-5 with TRBJ2-2; no clear D. This CDR3 is 16 amino acids long. V was clipped by 6 bases and J by 1 base, with 15 bases between them. Germline CDR1 and CDR2: MNHEY and SVGAGI.